One and the same sample provided the 20 T cell receptor beta chains below, sequenced in a study of spatial heterogeneity in lung cancer. Time point described: sample taken at primary tumor resection. Tumor, nontumor lung or frozen PBMC supplied whole RNA, sequenced without sorting. TCRdb reprocessed the 5' RACE reads via MiXCR and lists one record per CDR3 protein. This sample carries tens of thousands of distinct CDR3 sequences, 8.4% of them seen once, and the ten largest clones take about 16%. The sample in question was PBMCs, obtained at surgery. These receptors were obtained from a female donor with early-stage non-small cell lung cancer.

This clonotype was found many times. The chain recombines TRBV7-2 with TRBJ1-2, with 8 bases lining up with TRBD1. The junction had 4 bases not matched to a gene; V was cut back by 0 bases and J by 4 bases. Germline V gene lookup returns CDR1 SGHTA and CDR2 FQGNSA. This CDR3 is built from 15 residues. The CDR3 here is CASSLAGTGAYGYTF. The CDR3 DNA reads as TGTGCCAGCAGCTTAGCTGGGACAGGTGCCTATGGCTACACCTTC.

In its sample, this clonotype was seen a few times. The V call is TRBV6-5, the J call TRBJ2-7; 9 positions match TRBD2. V lost 0 bases to trimming and J lost 2 bases; unmatched junction nucleotides: 5. Germline loops: CDR1 MNHEY, CDR2 SVGAGI. CDR3 size: 16 residues. Written as DNA, the CDR3 is TGTGCCAGCAGTTACTCGAATAGCGGGAGTCCCTACGAGCAGTACTTC. Translated: CASSYSNSGSPYEQYF.

This clonotype has at least ten counts. V and J are TRBV7-6 and TRBJ2-2; perhaps D is TRBD1 or TRBD2 (7 bases each). Germline CDR1 SGHVS, CDR2 FNYEAQ. This CDR3 has 15 residues. With 4 bases removed from V and 5 bases from J, the gap between germline ends came to 14 bases. CDR3 amino acids: CASSSRQGGTGELFF. The CDR3 region has the DNA TGTGCCAGCAGCTCGCGACAGGGAGGGACCGGGGAGCTGTTTTTT.

This clonotype was seen more than once but under ten times. This sequence joins TRBV7-2 and TRBJ1-3; no firm D call. Germline CDR1 SGHTA, CDR2 FQGNSA. V shed 4 bases and J shed 6 bases, with 16 bases lying between them. This CDR3 region has 15 residues. CDR3 DNA sequence: TGTGCCAGCAGCTCGTGGGGATCGGAAGTAAACACCATATATTTT. Protein sequence: CASSSWGSEVNTIYF.

This clonotype was counted many times. The J gene is TRBJ2-5, the V gene TRBV10-3; TRBD2 agrees at 11 bases. Germline V gene lookup returns CDR1 ENHRY and CDR2 SYGVKD. CDR3 length: 13 amino acids. Trimming removed 8 bases from V and 1 base from J; junction bases left unmatched: 0. The CDR3: CAIGTSGQETQYF. The CDR3 bases are TGTGCCATCGGGACTAGCGGCCAAGAGACCCAGTACTTC.

In its sample, this clonotype was seen many times. The CDR3 is CASSTRTGGQPQHF. The CDR3 DNA is TGTGCCAGCAGCACCCGGACAGGGGGCCAGCCCCAGCATTTT. The chain is built from TRBV21-1 and TRBJ1-5; TRBD1, as called in the table, went unchecked against the DNA. TRBV21-1 is designated a pseudogene. The CDR3 has 14 residues.

There are many counts of this clonotype. V and J are TRBV6-5 and TRBJ1-4, with a possible D match to TRBD1 (5 bases). Germline V gives CDR1 MNHEY, CDR2 SVGAGI. The CDR3 totals 15 residues. Trimming shortened V by 6 bases and J by 2 bases, and 13 bases separated the two germline ends. The CDR3 loop reads CASRPPGRTNEKLFF. CDR3 nucleotides: TGTGCCAGCAGACCGCCGGGACGGACTAATGAAAAACTGTTTTTT.

The chain employs TRBV12-3 or TRBV12-4 and TRBJ2-1, with 11 bases aligning to TRBD2. The CDR3 has 16 residues. V was clipped by 5 bases and J by 5 bases; unmatched bases: 8. CDR3 sequence: CASSPPLAGANNEQFF. DNA for the CDR3: TGTGCCAGCAGTCCCCCACTAGCGGGAGCAAACAATGAGCAGTTCTTC.

The rearrangement joins TRBV9 to TRBJ1-1; D may be TRBD1 (6 bases). With 4 bases removed from V and 4 bases from J, the gap between germline ends came to 17 bases. CDR1 is SGDLS, CDR2 YYNGEE, per germline. The CDR3 covers 15 residues. CDR3 residues: CASSPSGGGGTEAFF. In DNA, the CDR3 is TGTGCCAGCAGCCCATCTGGAGGGGGTGGCACTGAAGCTTTCTTT.

CDR3 DNA sequence: TGCGCCAGCAGCTTGGGACCGTCTGACTATGGCTACACCTTC. It encodes CASSLGPSDYGYTF. This chain uses TRBV5-1 with TRBJ1-2; D is ambiguous. The ends were cut back, 0 bases at V and 3 bases at J, with 9 bases in the middle. The CDR3 extends over 14 amino acids. Germline loops: CDR1 SGHRS, CDR2 YFSETQ.

This clonotype has at least ten counts. The chain combines TRBV3-1 with TRBJ2-1; the match to TRBD2 covers 9 bases. The CDR3 consists of 17 residues. The V segment lost 1 base and the J segment 4 bases; nucleotides outside the gene matches: 8. The germline gives CDR1 LGHDT, CDR2 YNNKEL (reference sequence). DNA for the CDR3: TGTGCCAGCAGCCAAGCTAGACTAGCGGAGCTATACAATGAGCAGTTCTTC. This gives the protein CASSQARLAELYNEQFF.

There are many counts of this clonotype. The chain recombines TRBV6-6 with TRBJ1-1; TRBD1 matches at 7 bases. The CDR3 covers 15 residues. J lost 2 bases, V lost 5 bases, and 8 bases had no gene match. Germline V gives CDR1 MNHNY, CDR2 SVGAGI (reference sequence). This CDR3 is CASSTLDRANTEAFF. CDR3 DNA: TGTGCCAGCAGTACTCTCGACAGGGCAAACACTGAAGCTTTCTTT.

The table lists this clonotype with many counts. V usage is TRBV19 and J usage is TRBJ2-2; 10 bases are shared with TRBD1. The germline CDR1 and CDR2 sequences are LNHDA and SQIVND (reference sequence). J lost 5 bases, V lost 8 bases, and 2 bases had no gene match. This CDR3 is 13 amino acids long. In DNA form, the CDR3 reads TGTGCCAGTTGGGACAGGGGTACCGGGGAGCTGTTTTTT. It translates to CASWDRGTGELFF.

This clonotype was counted at least ten times. The chain carries TRBV6-1 and TRBJ2-7; tentative D call: TRBD2 (6 bases). Germline CDR1 reads MNHNS; CDR2 reads SASEGT. CDR3 size: 13 residues. Trimming removed 5 bases at V and 6 bases at J, with 14 bases between. The DNA for the CDR3 is TGTGCCAGCAGTTCCGACACGGGGGTCGAGCAGTACGTC. This encodes CASSSDTGVEQYV.

The chain joins TRBV7-9 to TRBJ2-7; D might be TRBD2 (5 bases). Germline-derived CDR1 and CDR2 are SEHNR and FQNEAQ (reference sequence). Trimming took off 5 bases at V and 5 bases at J, with 16 bases between the two ends. The CDR3 extends over 14 amino acids. The CDR3 spells CASSQLRGRDEQYF. In DNA, the CDR3 is TGTGCCAGCAGCCAACTAAGAGGGCGAGACGAGCAGTACTTC. The entire variable domain, with the rest obtained from reference TRBV7-9 and TRBJ2-7, is as follows: DTGVSQNPRHKITKRGQNVTFRCDPISEHNRLYWYRQTLGQGPEFLTYFQNEAQLEKSRLLSDRFSAERPKGSFSTLEIQRTEQGDSAMYLCASSQLRGRDEQYFGPGTRLTVT.

This clonotype has more than one count but fewer than ten. J is TRBJ2-1 and V is TRBV29-1; D remains unclear. V was pared by 1 base and J by 9 bases, with 13 bases between. Germline V gives CDR1 SQVTM, CDR2 ANQGSEA. The CDR3 consists of 13 residues. DNA of the CDR3: TGCAGCGTTGAAGCCCCCTTGGTGGGTGAGCAGTTCTTC. Encoded protein: CSVEAPLVGEQFF.

The chain links TRBV5-6 to TRBJ2-2; D ambiguous. This CDR3 region has 14 residues. Trimming removed 4 bases at V and 4 bases at J, with 11 bases between. Germline CDR1 SGHDT, CDR2 YYEEEE. The chain's CDR3 is CASSGVGSTGELFF. CDR3 sequence (DNA): TGTGCCAGCAGCGGGGTAGGAAGCACCGGGGAGCTGTTTTTT.

There are a few counts of this clonotype. The J gene is TRBJ2-7, the V gene TRBV28; 8 bases line up with TRBD1. Trimming took 5 bases from V and 6 from J; bases not matched to a gene: 9. Germline values: CDR1 MDHEN, CDR2 SYDVKM. There are 14 residues in the CDR3. The CDR3 is CASSPSDRAAEQYV. The CDR3 region has the DNA TGTGCCAGCAGTCCCTCGGACAGGGCGGCCGAGCAGTACGTC.

This clonotype was counted a few times. The chain has TRBV12-3 or TRBV12-4 and TRBJ2-7; tentatively, D is TRBD2 (5 bases). The V and J ends lost 6 bases and 5 bases respectively, with 17 bases between them. This CDR3 is built from 14 residues. The CDR3 region has the DNA TGTGCCAGCAGGCGGGCCTTGGGCCCCCACGAGCAGTACTTC. Its translation is CASRRALGPHEQYF.

This clonotype was recorded many times. The chain joins TRBV12-3 or TRBV12-4 to TRBJ2-3; 9 bases map to TRBD2. The CDR3 is 15 residues long. Losses at the gene ends were 6 bases for V and 7 bases for J; bases not matched to a gene: 11. CDR3 protein: CASSTYSGGGNTQYF. The CDR3 DNA reads TGTGCCAGCAGCACTTATAGCGGGGGTGGGAATACGCAGTATTTT.